Detailed here is one T cell receptor (beta chain). This clonotype was counted many times. The specificity of this receptor is unknown. Base qualities are missing; no much larger clone stands one base away. This record comes from a study of Graves' ophthalmopathy and Graves' hyperthyroidism (dated by TCRdb to about 2018). General notes on the study: Peripheral blood samples were taken at the time of initial diagnosis, before any treatment was given. In more than five hyperthyroidism patients, the T-cell repertoires found in thyroid tissue were compared with those found in blood. TCR beta repertoire signatures were used to distinguish Graves' ophthalmopathy from Graves' hyperthyroidism and to predict progression to ophthalmopathy. Following sample collection, hyperthyroidism patients were given methimazole at a starting dose of 30 mg daily, and ophthalmopathy patients were given high-dose intravenous methylprednisolone. The independent validation cohort included about 20 hyperthyroidism patients plus 17 patients who later progressed from hyperthyroidism to ophthalmopathy. To explore V-J signatures that separate ophthalmopathy from hyperthyroidism, a discovery set of about a hundred patients was enrolled, consisting of 43 with ophthalmopathy and some 56 with stable hyperthyroidism. In total, under 150 blood samples were TCR-sequenced: around 42 ophthalmopathy, approximately 75 hyperthyroidism and approximately 17 hyperthyroidism-to-ophthalmopathy patients.

Ophthalmopathy patients were characterized by moderately to severely active disease, a Clinical Activity Score of at least 3, a NOSPECS grade of at least 4, and a disease duration under 3 months. Anyone with other autoimmune diseases, uncontrolled infections, pregnancy or lactation was excluded from the study. Clinical symptoms, serum thyroxine, TRAb, thyroid ultrasound and orbital computed tomography formed the basis of the diagnosis. Using Ficoll-Paque density gradient centrifugation, PBMCs were isolated from about 9.2 ml of fresh peripheral blood. Total RNA was extracted using Trizol reagent, and RNA quality was checked on an Agilent 2100 Bioanalyzer. Beyond this particular receptor, the publication reports: Most expanded thyroid clonotypes with frequency above 0.001 were also detected in blood, suggesting blood repertoires may reflect the thyroid immune response. In validation, the model predicted ophthalmopathy progression with about 64% sensitivity and roughly 78% specificity; roughly eleven predicted patients were CT-confirmed with GO in a median of 6.5 months. Sample size was not statistically predetermined, and group allocation was not concealed from the investigators. Ophthalmopathy was separated from stable hyperthyroidism by the 13-signature model with 87.88% sensitivity and roughly 82% specificity in cross-validation and with 80%/75% in the test set.

TCR beta CDR3 regions were amplified from RNA transcripts for repertoire sequencing. A first-round RT-PCR used HTBI primers with the Qiagen OneStep RT-PCR kit, followed by a second-round multiplex PCR, size selection and purification. The libraries underwent paired-end sequencing with 100 bp reads on an Illumina HiSeq2000. Per the original workflow: SOAPnuke was used to process the reads, throwing out any read that had adapters, had uncalled bases, had a mean Phred below 15, or lacked an exact constant-primer or identifier match. High-quality paired reads were merged with COPE v1.2.5. Unique nucleotide sequences were defined as clonotypes and aligned to IMGT TRB V, D and J references using MiTCR v1.1. The analysis was limited to V-J combinations with a frequency above 0.0001, which together covered over 99% of the repertoires. For each V-J combination, a TCR clonal expansion and chaos score was defined as F50 clonal expansion divided by the chaos observed in the TCRdist matrix. Features were reduced by Welch's t-statistics and random forest to 10 to 15 V-J combinations, which fed a naive Bayes classifier. Thyroid-blood repertoire similarity was quantified with the Morisita-Horn index. TCRdb ran its own pipeline on the public reads, namely fastp trimming at Q25 and MiXCR clone calling, and kept in-frame beta chains. When rows share a CDR3 protein, they turn into one entry using the most common DNA and genes. TCRdb assigned the V and J calls; the authors' analysis was not used. For this sample there are 350,000 or so distinct CDR3 sequences; under 20% appear just once. The ten largest clones represent about 12% of the sample.

CDR1 KGHSH and CDR2 LQKENI were looked up in the germline V gene. V is pared back by 0 bases and J by 4 bases, with 6 bases lying between the germline termini. The CDR3 spans 13 residues, from the cysteine through the phenylalanine. Only CDR3 DNA remains: 39 bases, in frame from the first base. The sample consisted of peripheral blood. This clonotype was sampled from an adult man with Graves' ophthalmopathy. The chain links TRBV18 with TRBJ1-1; no D segment can be confidently identified. The CDR3 protein is CASSPPGTTEAFF. The sequenced DNA is TGTGCCAGCTCACCACCGGGTACCACTGAAGCTTTCTTT.